This passage covers 32 T cell receptor beta chains from one sample sequenced in a study of shared clonotypes between healthy human individuals. Measured with immunoSEQ multiplex PCR; TCRdb has only the in-frame clones, and not every one. The data contain 1.5 million to 2.5 million clones, over 85% of them seen just once; the ten biggest clones take up more than 0.9%. It was CD45RO-negative cells, positively selected for CCR7, that made up naive CD8 cells, with terminally differentiated effector memory CD45RA+ cells excluded. Source material: naive CD8+ T cells sorted from blood. These receptors originate from a man between 18 and 29 years old in good health.

The J gene is TRBJ1-1, the V gene TRBV27; D is unresolved. Germline V CDR1 and CDR2: MNHEY, SMNVEV (reference sequence). Trimming shortened V by 3 bases and J by 4 bases, and 12 bases separated the two germline ends. The CDR3 runs 14 residues. The CDR3 reads CASSFGPEGTEAFF. CDR3 sequence (DNA): TGTGCCAGCAGTTTTGGTCCGGAGGGCACTGAAGCTTTCTTT.

The rearrangement joins TRBV5-6 to TRBJ2-1; 11 nucleotides align to TRBD2. Trimming at V came to 3 bases and at J to 10 bases, leaving 3 bases not matched to a gene. CDR1 is SGHDT, CDR2 YYEEEE, per germline. The CDR3 is 13 amino acids. The CDR3: CASSSGTSGEQFF. In DNA, the CDR3 is TGTGCCAGCAGCTCCGGGACTAGCGGCGAGCAGTTCTTC.

The chain combines TRBV13 with TRBJ2-2; 7 bases are shared with TRBD2. J was trimmed by 1 base and V by 2 bases; bases with no gene match: 1. Germline assignment: CDR1 PRHDT and CDR2 FYEKMQ (reference sequence). The CDR3 length is 15 residues. CDR3 sequence reads: CASSLTSENTGELFF. CDR3 coding DNA: TGTGCCAGCAGCTTAACTAGCGAGAACACCGGGGAGCTGTTTTTT.

The chain recombines TRBV14 with TRBJ2-7, with no clear D. CDR1 SGHDN and CDR2 FVKESK come from the germline V gene. V was pared by 4 bases and J by 3 bases, with 7 bases between. The CDR3 contains 12 residues. Written as DNA, the CDR3 is TGTGCCAGCAGCCCGGAAGGCTACGAGCAGTACTTC. Amino acids: CASSPEGYEQYF. Combining the CDR3 with reference TRBV14 and TRBJ2-7 gives the whole variable domain EAGVTQFPSHSVIEKGQTVTLRCDPISGHDNLYWYRRVMGKEIKFLLHFVKESKQDESGMPNNRFLAERTGGTYSTLKVQPAELEDSGVYFCASSPEGYEQYFGPGTRLTVT.

The V call is TRBV5-1, the J call TRBJ1-6; D possibly corresponds to TRBD1 (6 bases). Per germline, CDR1 SGHRS and CDR2 YFSETQ. The CDR3 is 18 amino acids. The V end was cut by 4 bases, the J end by 7 bases, with 24 bases between. The CDR3 coding sequence is TGCGCCAGCAGCCCCACCTTTTTGGGTCCAGGGGACAATTCACCCCTCCACTTT. This sequence encodes CASSPTFLGPGDNSPLHF.

The CDR3 coding sequence is TGTGCCAGCAGCTTAGCGCTCACTGAGCGAGAGACCCAGTACTTC. It specifies CASSLALTERETQYF. This chain uses TRBV7-2 with TRBJ2-5, with D uncertain. CDR1 is SGHTA and CDR2 is FQGNSA in the germline V gene. CDR3 length: 15 amino acids. The V gene lost 0 bases and the J gene lost 4 bases, with 12 bases spanning the gap.

The rearrangement uses TRBV27 and TRBJ2-3; D possibly corresponds to TRBD2 (7 bases). CDR3 length equals 17 residues. Trimming cost V 5 bases and J 2 bases, with 20 bases left between them. CDR1 is MNHEY and CDR2 is SMNVEV in the germline V gene (reference sequence). The CDR3 loop is CASSPILTGGLTDTQYF. The CDR3, as DNA: TGTGCCAGCAGTCCCATATTAACGGGGGGCCTCACAGATACGCAGTATTTT.

V is TRBV11-2 and J is TRBJ2-2; unclear D gene. The CDR3 contains 14 residues. Germline values: CDR1 SGHAT, CDR2 FQNNGV. Trimming left V 1 base short and J 2 bases short, with 5 bases between. CDR3 nucleotides: TGTGCCAGCAGCTTAGCACTCAACACCGGGGAGCTGTTTTTT. Amino acid sequence: CASSLALNTGELFF.

CDR3 nucleotide sequence: TGTGCCAGCAGCTCCTTAAGCGGAGCAGGAGAGACCCAGTACTTC. This encodes CASSSLSGAGETQYF. This chain connects TRBV7-9 to TRBJ2-5; tentative D call: TRBD2 (5 bases). Germline CDR1 SEHNR, CDR2 FQNEAQ (reference sequence). V was cut by 4 bases and J by 4 bases, with 16 bases left in between. The CDR3 loop spans 15 amino acids.

A remark on this clone: The identical CDR3 is also encoded by other nucleotide sequences in the sample. The rearrangement uses TRBV9 and TRBJ2-2; maybe TRBD2 (5 bases). V gave up 0 bases and J gave up 5 bases, with 8 bases separating them. The CDR3 is 14 amino acids. Germline V gene sequence: CDR1 SGDLS, CDR2 YYNGEE. This CDR3 reads CASSVGGGTGELFF. The CDR3 DNA reads as TGTGCCAGCAGCGTAGGCGGAGGAACCGGGGAGCTGTTTTTT.

The genes are TRBV5-6 and TRBJ1-2; TRBD1 agrees at 7 bases. Trimming cost V 0 bases and J 4 bases; bases outside gene matches: 6. CDR3 length: 15 residues. CDR1 is SGHDT, CDR2 YYEEEE, per germline. CDR3 DNA: TGTGCCAGCAGCTTGGCGGGACAGATTACCTATGGCTACACCTTC. Translated: CASSLAGQITYGYTF.

This chain connects TRBV4-3 to TRBJ1-5; D perhaps matches TRBD1 (6 bases). Trimming removed 0 bases from V and 7 bases from J, with 10 bases in between. Per the germline V gene, CDR1 is LGHNA and CDR2 is YSLEER. This CDR3 comprises 14 residues. CDR3 residues: CASSQDRGQQPQHF. The DNA of the CDR3 is TGCGCCAGCAGCCAAGATCGGGGACAACAGCCCCAGCATTTT.

V gene TRBV7-6 combines with J gene TRBJ2-5; the match to TRBD2 covers 8 bases. The CDR3 extends over 17 amino acids. Germline CDR1 SGHVS, CDR2 FNYEAQ. The V gene end was trimmed by 1 base and the J gene end by 5 bases; junction bases not matched to a gene: 12. For the CDR3, the DNA is TGTGCCAGCAGCTTAGAGGGTGGTAGCGGGATTCGGGAGACCCAGTACTTC. Amino acids: CASSLEGGSGIRETQYF. Looking up the rest from reference TRBV7-6 and TRBJ2-5 gives the full variable domain: GAGVSQSPRYKVTKRGQDVALRCDPISGHVSLYWYRQALGQGPEFLTYFNYEAQQDKSGLPNDRFSAERPEGSISTLTIQRTEQRDSAMYRCASSLEGGSGIRETQYFGPGTRLLVL.

The gene calls are TRBV11-1 and TRBJ1-1; 7 positions match TRBD1. The CDR3 runs 14 residues. The V gene end was trimmed by 1 base and the J gene end by 6 bases; junction bases not matched to a gene: 5. Germline CDR1 SGHAT, CDR2 FQDESV (reference sequence). CDR3 in amino acids: CASSLETGSPEAFF. CDR3 DNA: TGTGCCAGCAGCTTAGAGACAGGGTCCCCTGAAGCTTTCTTT.

Here the CDR3 DNA reads TGTGCCAGCAGTTTAGCGGAACCTAGCACAGATACGCAGTATTTT. Its protein product is CASSLAEPSTDTQYF. The chain uses TRBV2 and TRBJ2-3; a possible D gene is TRBD2 (6 bases). V was clipped by 5 bases and J by 0 bases, with 12 bases between them. Germline lookup yields CDR1 SNHLY and CDR2 FYNNEI. There are 15 residues in the CDR3.

The chain employs TRBV19 and TRBJ2-7; D possibly uses TRBD1 or TRBD2 (6 bases each). V was pared by 3 bases and J by 2 bases, with 11 bases between. CDR3 size: 14 residues. CDR1 and CDR2 (germline): LNHDA, SQIVND (reference sequence). The CDR3 is CASSMTGAAYEQYF. The DNA for the CDR3 is TGTGCCAGTAGTATGACGGGGGCTGCCTACGAGCAGTACTTC.

V is TRBV7-2 and J is TRBJ1-3, with 7 bases fitting TRBD1. CDR1 is SGHTA and CDR2 is FQGNSA in the germline V gene. The CDR3 consists of 12 residues. J was trimmed by 7 bases and V by 5 bases; bases with no gene match: 2. The CDR3 DNA reads TGTGCCAGCAGCCCGGACAGGAACACCATATATTTT. It codes for CASSPDRNTIYF.

The rearrangement links TRBV5-1 to TRBJ2-7; unclear D gene. Trimming pared 1 base from V and 1 base from J, leaving 12 bases between. CDR1 SGHRS and CDR2 YFSETQ come from the germline V gene. CDR3 length: 15 residues. In nucleotides, the CDR3 is TGCGCCAGCAGCTTGAACCCTGGGATTTCCTACGAGCAGTACTTC. This gives the protein CASSLNPGISYEQYF. Looking up the rest from reference TRBV5-1 and TRBJ2-7 gives the full variable domain: KAGVTQTPRYLIKTRGQQVTLSCSPISGHRSVSWYQQTPGQGLQFLFEYFSETQRNKGNFPGRFSGRQFSNSRSEMNVSTLELGDSALYLCASSLNPGISYEQYFGPGTRLTVT.

The V and J genes are TRBV13 and TRBJ2-7; D possibly corresponds to TRBD2 (6 bases). The V end was cut by 4 bases, the J end by 0 bases, with 10 bases between. Germline CDR1 PRHDT, CDR2 FYEKMQ (reference sequence). The CDR3 has 14 amino acids. The CDR3 region is CASSSRGSSYEQYF. The CDR3 DNA reads TGTGCCAGCAGCTCCCGGGGGAGCTCCTACGAGCAGTACTTC.

The rearrangement uses TRBV7-2 and TRBJ2-7, with 7 nucleotides matching TRBD2. After removal of 5 bases from V and 7 bases from J, the junction contained 14 bases not matched to a gene. CDR3 length: 15 amino acids. The germline V gene has CDR1 SGHTA and CDR2 FQGNSA. As DNA, the CDR3 is TGTGCCAGCAGCCCTCGAGGAGCGGGACCTAAGGAGCAGTACTTC. As protein: CASSPRGAGPKEQYF.

The chain uses TRBV9 and TRBJ2-1, with a tentative D call TRBD2 (5 bases). V dropped 0 bases and J dropped 3 bases, with 10 bases sitting between them. CDR1 SGDLS and CDR2 YYNGEE come from the germline V gene. The CDR3 contains 15 residues. This chain's CDR3 is CASSVDGVDYNEQFF. The CDR3 coding sequence is TGTGCCAGCAGCGTAGACGGGGTCGACTACAATGAGCAGTTCTTC.

V gene TRBV6-6 combines with J gene TRBJ2-7; no definite D call. Looked up from germline, CDR1 is MNHNY and CDR2 is SVGAGI (reference sequence). Trimming took off 2 bases at V and 3 bases at J, with 8 bases between the two ends. This CDR3 is 13 amino acids long. The CDR3 reads CASSYGSLYEQYF. The CDR3 coding sequence is TGTGCCAGCAGTTACGGCAGTCTCTACGAGCAGTACTTC.

This clone came up once. The rearrangement joins TRBV6-6 to TRBJ2-1, with 10 bases matching TRBD2. V shed 6 bases, J shed 5 bases, and the junction held 7 bases outside the gene matches. Germline V lookup: CDR1 MNHNY, CDR2 SVGAGI (reference sequence). The CDR3 length is 15 residues. The CDR3 reads CASSPGTSVNNEQFF. The CDR3 DNA reads TGTGCCAGCAGCCCCGGGACTAGCGTGAACAATGAGCAGTTCTTC.

Comments on this clone: Other DNA sequences in the sample encode the same CDR3. The rearrangement joins TRBV4-1 to TRBJ2-7; D remains ambiguous. The CDR3 has 13 residues. Germline V gene lookup returns CDR1 MGHRA and CDR2 YSYEKL. Trimming removed 4 bases at V and 0 bases at J, with 7 bases between. This CDR3 reads CASSPGSSYEQYF. The CDR3 DNA reads TGCGCCAGCAGCCCCGGTAGCTCCTACGAGCAGTACTTC.

This sequence joins TRBV6-6 and TRBJ2-2, with D perhaps assigned TRBD1 or TRBD2 (5 bases each). Per the germline V gene, CDR1 is MNHNY and CDR2 is SVGAGI (reference sequence). Deletions cut 6 bases from V and 5 bases from J, with 16 bases between. The CDR3 consists of 15 residues. The CDR3 sequence: CASREPGPITGELFF. CDR3 DNA sequence: TGTGCCAGCAGAGAACCGGGACCGATAACCGGGGAGCTGTTTTTT.

The J gene is TRBJ2-4, the V gene TRBV27, with a possible D match to TRBD1 (5 bases). The length of the CDR3 is 15 residues. Trimming stripped 2 bases from V and 7 bases from J, with 15 bases between. The germline CDR1 and CDR2 sequences are MNHEY and SMNVEV (reference sequence). In DNA, the CDR3 is TGTGCCAGCAGTTTAGGGGCCCATTTAGGGAACATTCAGTACTTC. It specifies CASSLGAHLGNIQYF.

This clone was observed a handful of times. V usage is TRBV4-3 and J usage is TRBJ1-5; maybe TRBD1 (6 bases). With 0 bases removed from V and 10 bases from J, the gap between germline ends came to 13 bases. In germline, CDR1 is LGHNA, CDR2 YSLEER. The CDR3 sequence is 14 residues long. The DNA of the CDR3 is TGCGCCAGCAGCCAAGATGCAGGGGCCGTACCCCAGCATTTT. It translates to CASSQDAGAVPQHF.

The chain carries TRBV2 and TRBJ2-1; the match to TRBD1 covers 8 bases. Germline values: CDR1 SNHLY, CDR2 FYNNEI. After removal of 3 bases from V and 1 base from J, the junction contained 5 bases not matched to a gene. There are 16 residues in the CDR3. In DNA form, the CDR3 reads TGTGCCAGCAGTGAGGCAGGGGGCCTATCCTACAATGAGCAGTTCTTC. Translating it yields CASSEAGGLSYNEQFF. Using reference TRBV2 and TRBJ2-1 for the parts outside the CDR3, the full variable domain is EPEVTQTPSHQVTQMGQEVILRCVPISNHLYFYWYRQILGQKVEFLVSFYNNEISEKSEIFDDQFSVERPDGSNFTLKIRSTKLEDSAMYFCASSEAGGLSYNEQFFGPGTRLTVL.

The chain carries TRBV19 and TRBJ2-7, with TRBD2 matching 12 bases. The CDR3 covers 16 residues. Per the germline V gene, CDR1 is LNHDA and CDR2 is SQIVND (reference sequence). V was clipped by 5 bases and J by 2 bases; unmatched bases: 7. DNA of the CDR3: TGTGCCAGTAGTGGAAGGACTAGCGGGACTACCTACGAGCAGTACTTC. It translates to CASSGRTSGTTYEQYF.

The chain couples TRBV6-1 to TRBJ1-2; unclear D gene. CDR1 and CDR2 (germline): MNHNS, SASEGT. V was trimmed by 1 base and J by 7 bases, leaving 7 bases between them. The CDR3 covers 12 residues. For the CDR3, the DNA is TGTGCCAGCAGTGAAGACAGTCCTGGCTACACCTTC. Translating gives CASSEDSPGYTF.

This sequence joins TRBV7-2 and TRBJ1-3, with a tentative D call TRBD1 (6 bases). V lost 2 bases and J lost 8, with 10 bases in between. There are 13 residues in the CDR3. Germline V gives CDR1 SGHTA, CDR2 FQGNSA. The CDR3 region is CASSLTGTDTIYF. The CDR3 DNA follows: TGTGCCAGCAGCTTAACAGGGACCGACACCATATATTTT.

V is TRBV7-6 and J is TRBJ1-3; weak D call: TRBD1 (5 bases). Trimming removed 6 bases from V and 2 bases from J, with 20 bases in between. CDR1 is SGHVS, CDR2 FNYEAQ, per germline. The CDR3 spans 17 residues. The DNA of the CDR3 is TGTGCCAGCAGTGATCCGGGGGGACTAGCTACTGGAAACACCATATATTTT. Its translation is CASSDPGGLATGNTIYF. Based on the CDR3 plus reference TRBV7-6 and TRBJ1-3, the full variable domain is GAGVSQSPRYKVTKRGQDVALRCDPISGHVSLYWYRQALGQGPEFLTYFNYEAQQDKSGLPNDRFSAERPEGSISTLTIQRTEQRDSAMYRCASSDPGGLATGNTIYFGEGSWLTVV.